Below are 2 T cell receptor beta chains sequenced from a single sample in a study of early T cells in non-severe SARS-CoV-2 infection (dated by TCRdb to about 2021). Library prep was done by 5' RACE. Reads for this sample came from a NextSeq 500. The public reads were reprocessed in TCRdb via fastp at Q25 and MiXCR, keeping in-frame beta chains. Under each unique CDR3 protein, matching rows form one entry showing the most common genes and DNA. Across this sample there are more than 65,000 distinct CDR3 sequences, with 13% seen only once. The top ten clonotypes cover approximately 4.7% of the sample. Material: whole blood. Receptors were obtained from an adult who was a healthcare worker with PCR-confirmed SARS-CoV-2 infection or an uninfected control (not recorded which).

In DNA, the CDR3 is TGCAGTGCTGAGGGGATTGGCGAGCAGTACTTC. Protein sequence: CSAEGIGEQYF. The rearrangement links TRBV20-1 to TRBJ2-7; D might be TRBD1 or TRBD2, each matching 5 bases. Germline assignment: CDR1 DFQATT and CDR2 SNEGSKA (reference sequence). This CDR3 spans 11 amino acids. V lost 5 bases and J lost 6, with 11 bases in between.

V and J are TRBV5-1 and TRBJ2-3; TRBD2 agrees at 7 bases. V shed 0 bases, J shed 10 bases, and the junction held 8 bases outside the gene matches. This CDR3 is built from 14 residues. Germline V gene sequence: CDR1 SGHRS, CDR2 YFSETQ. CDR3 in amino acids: CASSLAGGREAQYF. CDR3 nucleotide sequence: TGCGCCAGCAGCTTGGCCGGGGGGAGAGAGGCGCAGTATTTT.